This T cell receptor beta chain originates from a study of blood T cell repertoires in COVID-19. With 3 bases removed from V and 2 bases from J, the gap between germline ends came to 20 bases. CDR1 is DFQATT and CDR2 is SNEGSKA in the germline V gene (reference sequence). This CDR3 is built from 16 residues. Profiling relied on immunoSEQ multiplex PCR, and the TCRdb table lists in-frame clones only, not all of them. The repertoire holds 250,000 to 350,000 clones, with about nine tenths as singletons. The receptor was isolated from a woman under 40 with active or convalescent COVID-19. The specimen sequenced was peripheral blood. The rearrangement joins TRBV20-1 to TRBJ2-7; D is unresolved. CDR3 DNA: TGCAGTGCTAGTGATTCTGGCCCGAGGCCCCCCTACGAGCAGTACTTC. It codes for CSASDSGPRPPYEQYF.